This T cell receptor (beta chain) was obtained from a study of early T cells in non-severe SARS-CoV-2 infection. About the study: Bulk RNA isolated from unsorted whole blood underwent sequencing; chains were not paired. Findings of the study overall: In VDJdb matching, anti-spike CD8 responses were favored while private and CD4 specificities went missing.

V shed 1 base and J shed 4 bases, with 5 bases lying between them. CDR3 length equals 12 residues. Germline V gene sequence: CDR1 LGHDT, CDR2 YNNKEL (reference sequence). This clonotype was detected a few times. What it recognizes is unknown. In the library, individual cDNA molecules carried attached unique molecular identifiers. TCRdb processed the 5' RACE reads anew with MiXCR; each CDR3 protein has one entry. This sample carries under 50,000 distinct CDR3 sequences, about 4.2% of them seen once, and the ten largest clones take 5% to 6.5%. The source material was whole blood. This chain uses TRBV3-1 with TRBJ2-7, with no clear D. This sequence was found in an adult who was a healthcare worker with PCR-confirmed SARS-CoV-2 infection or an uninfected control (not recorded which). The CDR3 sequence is CASSQVSYEQYF. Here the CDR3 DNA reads TGTGCCAGCAGCCAAGTATCGTACGAGCAGTACTTC.